A selection of T cell receptor beta chains follows, all from one sample in a study of T cell responses to AZD1222 COVID-19 vaccine. Assay used: immunoSEQ multiplex PCR; TCRdb lists only in-frame clones, some missing. This table holds about 150,000 clones, 85% to 95% found once. The specimen comprised peripheral blood, sampled on day 0 of AZD1222 vaccination. The receptors were sampled from an adult in good health. Both conserved end residues are part of each CDR3. Each record gives: V gene, D gene, J gene, clone size, CDR3 DNA, CDR3 protein. D genes are given only for firm matches. Size tells how often a clone was seen (once, few, many) or the class of an expanded clone, and some rows leave it out.

>TRBV27|TRBD1|TRBJ1-2|NA
TGTGCCAGCAGTTTATCCTCGGGACAGGGATCGGGTGGCTACACCTTC
CASSLSSGQGSGGYTF
>TRBV29-1|TRBD1|TRBJ1-2|once
TGCAGCGTTGAAGGGACAGGAGCTAACTATGGCTACACCTTC
CSVEGTGANYGYTF
>TRBV7-9|NA|TRBJ1-2|once
TGTGCCAGCAGCGTATCGGGGGACGGTGGCTACACCTTC
CASSVSGDGGYTF
>TRBV19|NA|TRBJ2-7|NA
TGTGCCAGTAGTCCCCACAGGGCCGGGGAGCAGTACTTC
CASSPHRAGEQYF
>TRBV7-8|TRBD1|TRBJ1-1|NA
TGTGCCAGCAGCTTAGAAAACAGGGGAAACACTGAAGCTTTCTTT
CASSLENRGNTEAFF
>TRBV7-9|TRBD1|TRBJ1-2|NA
TGTGCCAGCAGCTCCTTTTCGAGACAGGGGAGTCCCTATGGCTACACCTTC
CASSSFSRQGSPYGYTF
>TRBV5-5|NA|TRBJ2-3|NA
TGTGCCAGCAGCTTGGGGCCAACAGAGGGCACAGATACGCAGTATTTT
CASSLGPTEGTDTQYF
>TRBV7-2|NA|TRBJ2-3|NA
TGTGCCAGCAGCCCCATCGAGGCAGATACGCAGTATTTT
CASSPIEADTQYF
>TRBV19|NA|TRBJ1-2|once
TGTGCCAGTAGCCCAACTTGGGGCTCTGGGGCCTATGGCTACACCTTC
CASSPTWGSGAYGYTF
>TRBV21-1|NA|TRBJ1-2|NA
TGTGCCAGCAGCACCCCCGGGACAGGGGGCTTTGGCTACACCTTC
CASSTPGTGGFGYTF
>TRBV2|NA|TRBJ1-1|once
TGTGCCAGCAGTCGGGGGCGGGACACTGAAGCTTTCTTT
CASSRGRDTEAFF
>TRBV6-5|TRBD1|TRBJ2-1|once
TGTGCCAGCAGTTACCAGGGGGATGAGCAGTTCTTC
CASSYQGDEQFF
>TRBV6-5|NA|TRBJ1-3|NA
TGTGCCAGCAGGTCAGGGGACGGAAACACCATATATTTT
CASRSGDGNTIYF
>TRBV7-9|NA|TRBJ1-1|NA
TGTGCCAGCAGCGGCCTCGACAAGGGAGACATTAACACTGAAGCTTTCTTT
CASSGLDKGDINTEAFF
>TRBV9|NA|TRBJ2-7|NA
TGTGCCAGCAGCGTAGGAGAGGAGCAGTACTTC
CASSVGEEQYF
>TRBV7-9|TRBD1|TRBJ1-3|NA
TGTGCCAGCAGCCCCCAGGGACAGTCTTTCTCTGGAAACACCATATATTTT
CASSPQGQSFSGNTIYF
>TRBV5-1|TRBD1|TRBJ1-2|NA
TGCGCCAGCACTACCGGGGGACAGGTAGATGGCTACACCTTC
CASTTGGQVDGYTF
>TRBV5-1|NA|TRBJ2-2|few
TGCGCCAGCAGCTTGGGGACAGTGGTGGACACCGGGGAGCTGTTTTTT
CASSLGTVVDTGELFF
>TRBV3-1/TRBV3-2|NA|TRBJ2-1|NA
TGTGCCAGCAGCCAGGGACGTGAGCAGTTCTTC
CASSQGREQFF
>TRBV11-2|TRBD1|TRBJ2-2|NA
TGTGCCAGCAGCCCTAGACAGGGAAAGTCCGGGGAGCTGTTTTTT
CASSPRQGKSGELFF
>TRBV15|NA|TRBJ2-7|once
TGTGCCACCAGCAGAGAGGTAGGCCTACAAACCTACGAGCAGTACTTC
CATSREVGLQTYEQYF
>TRBV3-1/TRBV3-2|TRBD1|TRBJ1-2|NA
TGTGCCAGCAGCCAGATCCGGGACAGTGGCTACACCTTC
CASSQIRDSGYTF
>TRBV7-8|NA|TRBJ2-5|NA
TGTGCCAGCAGCTCGCAAGAGACCCAGTACTTC
CASSSQETQYF
>TRBV7-2|NA|TRBJ2-3|NA
TGTGCCAGCAGCTTAGATCCAACCACAGATACGCAGTATTTT
CASSLDPTTDTQYF
>TRBV4-1|NA|TRBJ1-4|NA
TGCGCCAGCAGCCAAGTTTATGACAGGTTCCATGAAAAACTGTTTTTT
CASSQVYDRFHEKLFF